The present T cell receptor beta chain was sequenced within a study of CD8+CD57+ T cells in acquired aplastic anemia. Across the whole study: Sorted CD4+ and CD8+ cells gave a mean 3.2 ug DNA, range roughly 0.19 to 30 ug. The study obtained 8.5 million to 12 million reads on average for CD4+ cells from healthy donors.

Losses at the gene ends were 5 bases for V and 7 bases for J; bases not matched to a gene: 13. The CDR3 sequence is 15 residues long. This clonotype was detected once. Genomic DNA, the template, was used for profiling of the TCR beta VDJ and CDR3. Via MiXCR, TCRdb re-called the reads, giving one row per CDR3 protein. The table records 400,000 to 500,000 distinct CDR3 sequences, around 72% of them present only once. The receptor comes from a human donor in good health, serving as a control. Sequencing input: sorted CD4+, CD8+, or CD8+CD57+ T cells (not recorded which) from PBMCs. This chain links TRBV12-3 or TRBV12-4 with TRBJ2-5, with TRBD1 matching over 7 bases. CDR3 nucleotide sequence: TGTGCCAGCAGTACGGGACAGTCCTCGACGGGGACCCAGTACTTC. Its translation is CASSTGQSSTGTQYF.